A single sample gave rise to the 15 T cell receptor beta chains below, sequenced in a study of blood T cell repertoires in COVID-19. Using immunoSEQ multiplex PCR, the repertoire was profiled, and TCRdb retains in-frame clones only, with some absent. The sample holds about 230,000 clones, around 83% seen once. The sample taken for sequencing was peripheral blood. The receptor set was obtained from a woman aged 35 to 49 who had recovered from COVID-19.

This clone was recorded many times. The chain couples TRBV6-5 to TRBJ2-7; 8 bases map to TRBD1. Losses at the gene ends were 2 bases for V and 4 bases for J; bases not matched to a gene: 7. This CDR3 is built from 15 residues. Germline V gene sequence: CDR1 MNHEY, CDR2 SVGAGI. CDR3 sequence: CASSYEPDRAYEQYF. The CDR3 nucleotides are TGTGCCAGCAGTTACGAACCGGACAGGGCATACGAGCAGTACTTC.

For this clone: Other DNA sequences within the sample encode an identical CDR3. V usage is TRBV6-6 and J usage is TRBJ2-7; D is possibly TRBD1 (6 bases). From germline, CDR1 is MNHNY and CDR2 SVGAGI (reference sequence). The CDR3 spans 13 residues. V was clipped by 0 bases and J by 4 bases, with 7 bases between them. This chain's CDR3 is CASSYSQGYEQYF. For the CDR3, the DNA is TGTGCCAGCAGTTACTCACAGGGTTACGAGCAGTACTTC.

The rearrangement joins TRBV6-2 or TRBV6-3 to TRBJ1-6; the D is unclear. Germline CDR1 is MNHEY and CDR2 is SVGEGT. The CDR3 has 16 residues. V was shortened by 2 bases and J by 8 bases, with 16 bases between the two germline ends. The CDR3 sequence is CASSYPDQELYSPLHF. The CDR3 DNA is TGTGCCAGCAGTTACCCCGACCAGGAACTGTATTCACCCCTCCACTTT.

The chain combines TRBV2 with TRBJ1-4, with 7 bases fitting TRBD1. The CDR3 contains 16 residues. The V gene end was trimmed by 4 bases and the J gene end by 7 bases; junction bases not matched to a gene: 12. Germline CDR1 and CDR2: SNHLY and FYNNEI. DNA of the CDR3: TGTGCCAGCAGTGGACAAGGTGGAGGGGGCGGTGAAAAACTGTTTTTT. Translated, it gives CASSGQGGGGGEKLFF. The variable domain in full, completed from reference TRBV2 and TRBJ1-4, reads EPEVTQTPSHQVTQMGQEVILRCVPISNHLYFYWYRQILGQKVEFLVSFYNNEISEKSEIFDDQFSVERPDGSNFTLKIRSTKLEDSAMYFCASSGQGGGGGEKLFFGSGTQLSVL.

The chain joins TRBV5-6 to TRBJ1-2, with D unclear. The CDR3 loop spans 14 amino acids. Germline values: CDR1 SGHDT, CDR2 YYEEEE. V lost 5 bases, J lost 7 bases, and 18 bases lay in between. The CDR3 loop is CASRHQQREAGYTF. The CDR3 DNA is TGTGCCAGCAGACACCAGCAAAGGGAGGCTGGCTACACCTTC.

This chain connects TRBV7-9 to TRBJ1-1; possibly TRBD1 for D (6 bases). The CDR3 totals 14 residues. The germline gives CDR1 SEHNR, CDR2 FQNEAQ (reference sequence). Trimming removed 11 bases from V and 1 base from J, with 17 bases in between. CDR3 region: CAVFHRDTNTEAFF. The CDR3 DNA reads TGTGCCGTGTTCCACCGGGACACGAACACTGAAGCTTTCTTT.

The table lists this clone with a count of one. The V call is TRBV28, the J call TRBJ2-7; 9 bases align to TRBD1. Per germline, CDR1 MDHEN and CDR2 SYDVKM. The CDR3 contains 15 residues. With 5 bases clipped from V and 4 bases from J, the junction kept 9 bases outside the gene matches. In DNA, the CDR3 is TGTGCCAGCAGTATACGCCGGGACAGGGTGTACGAGCAGTACTTC. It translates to CASSIRRDRVYEQYF.

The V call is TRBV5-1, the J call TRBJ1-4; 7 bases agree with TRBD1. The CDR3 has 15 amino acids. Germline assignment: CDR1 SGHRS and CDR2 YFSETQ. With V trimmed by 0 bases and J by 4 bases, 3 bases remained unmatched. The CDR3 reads CASSLATGYNEKLFF. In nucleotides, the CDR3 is TGCGCCAGCAGCTTGGCGACAGGGTATAATGAAAAACTGTTTTTT.

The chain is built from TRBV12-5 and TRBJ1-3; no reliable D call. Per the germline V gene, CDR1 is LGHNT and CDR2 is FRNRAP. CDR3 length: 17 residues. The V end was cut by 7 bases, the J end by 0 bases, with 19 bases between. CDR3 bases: TGTGCTAGTGATCCAGGTACCTCATATAGCTCTGGAAACACCATATATTTT. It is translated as CASDPGTSYSSGNTIYF.

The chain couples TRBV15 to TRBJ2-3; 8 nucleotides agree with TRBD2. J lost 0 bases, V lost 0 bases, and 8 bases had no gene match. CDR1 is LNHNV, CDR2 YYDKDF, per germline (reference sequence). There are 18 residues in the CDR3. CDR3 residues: CATSRDPRGLVSTDTQYF. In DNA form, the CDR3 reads TGTGCCACCAGCAGAGATCCGAGGGGACTAGTGAGCACAGATACGCAGTATTTT. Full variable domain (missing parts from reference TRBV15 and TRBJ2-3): DAMVIQNPRYQVTQFGKPVTLSCSQTLNHNVMYWYQQKSSQAPKLLFHYYDKDFNNEADTPDNFQSRRPNTSFCFLDIRSPGLGDTAMYLCATSRDPRGLVSTDTQYFGPGTRLTVL.

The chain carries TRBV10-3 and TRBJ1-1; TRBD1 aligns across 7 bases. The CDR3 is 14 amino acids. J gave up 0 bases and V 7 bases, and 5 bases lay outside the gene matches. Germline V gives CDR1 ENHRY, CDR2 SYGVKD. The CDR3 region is CAITKGQMNTEAFF. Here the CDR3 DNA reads TGTGCCATCACTAAGGGACAGATGAACACTGAAGCTTTCTTT.

The CDR3 DNA reads as TGTGCCAGCAGTGAAGGACTAGTTGCTACGCAAGAGACCCAGTACTTC. Translating gives CASSEGLVATQETQYF. The gene calls are TRBV25-1 and TRBJ2-5; 7 bases are a match to TRBD2. Germline loops: CDR1 MGHDK, CDR2 SYGVNS. V lost 2 bases, J lost 2 bases, and 8 bases stayed unmatched. The CDR3 is 16 amino acids.

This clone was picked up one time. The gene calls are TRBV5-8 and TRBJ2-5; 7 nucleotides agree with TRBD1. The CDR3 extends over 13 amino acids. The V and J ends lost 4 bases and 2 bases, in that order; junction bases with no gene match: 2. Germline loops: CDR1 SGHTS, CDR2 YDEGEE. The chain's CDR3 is CASSMGQQETQYF. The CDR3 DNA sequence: TGTGCCAGCAGCATGGGACAGCAAGAGACCCAGTACTTC.

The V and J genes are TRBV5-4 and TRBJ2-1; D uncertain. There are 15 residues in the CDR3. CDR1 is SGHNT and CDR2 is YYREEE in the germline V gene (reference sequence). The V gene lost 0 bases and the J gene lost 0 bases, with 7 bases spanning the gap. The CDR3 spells CASSLDKSSYNEQFF. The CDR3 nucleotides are TGTGCCAGCAGCTTGGACAAAAGCTCCTACAATGAGCAGTTCTTC.

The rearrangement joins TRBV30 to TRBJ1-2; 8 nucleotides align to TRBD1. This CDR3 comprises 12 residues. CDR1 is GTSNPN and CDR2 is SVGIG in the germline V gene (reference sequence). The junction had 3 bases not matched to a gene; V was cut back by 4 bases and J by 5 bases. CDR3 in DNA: TGTGCCTGGATAACAGGGGGTTATGGCTACACCTTC. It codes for CAWITGGYGYTF.